Listed here is a single TCR beta chain. What it recognizes is unknown. This sample was included in a study of CD8+ T cells in alopecia areata. Study summary: Each day, treated patients took oral tofacitinib twice, at 5 to 10 mg per dose. Severity among treated patients was scored by the percentage of scalp area affected. Points from the study as a whole: Alopecia totalis/universalis scalp especially showed more expanded CD8+ clones than normal scalp.

The treatment here: oral pan-JAK inhibitor, 5-10 mg twice daily. Reverse transcription of extracted RNA yielded cDNA, which provided the sequencing template. The assay was immunoSEQ multiplex PCR, and TCRdb's table has in-frame clones only and misses some. The sample yields more than 200,000 clones, less than 45% seen once. Between the trimmed V and J ends, which lost 6 bases and 0 bases, there was a span of 15 bases. CDR1 MNHNY and CDR2 SVGAGI come from the germline V gene (reference sequence). There are 16 residues in the CDR3. This chain uses TRBV6-6 with TRBJ2-1; weak D call: TRBD1 (5 bases). The receptor comes from a human donor with alopecia areata. Sample: CD4+ T cells sorted from blood, taken around week 37, from a patient treated with tofacitinib. The CDR3: CASRNTVQGSYNEQFF. As DNA, the CDR3 is TGTGCCAGCAGAAACACGGTTCAGGGCTCCTACAATGAGCAGTTCTTC.